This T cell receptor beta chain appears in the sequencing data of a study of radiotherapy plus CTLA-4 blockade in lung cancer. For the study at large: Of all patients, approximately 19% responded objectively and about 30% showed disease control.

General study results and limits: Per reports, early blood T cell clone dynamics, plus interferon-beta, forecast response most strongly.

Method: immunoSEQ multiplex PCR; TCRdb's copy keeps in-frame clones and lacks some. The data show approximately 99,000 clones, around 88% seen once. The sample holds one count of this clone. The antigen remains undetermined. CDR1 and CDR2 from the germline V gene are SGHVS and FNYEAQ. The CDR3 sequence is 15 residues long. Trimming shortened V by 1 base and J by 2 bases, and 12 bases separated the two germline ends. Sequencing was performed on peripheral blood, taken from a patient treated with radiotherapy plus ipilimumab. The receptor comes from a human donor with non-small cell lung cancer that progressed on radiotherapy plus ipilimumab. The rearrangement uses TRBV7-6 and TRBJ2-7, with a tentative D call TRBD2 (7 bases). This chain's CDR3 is CASSLGAGAPYEQYF. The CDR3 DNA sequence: TGTGCCAGCAGCTTAGGGGCGGGGGCACCCTACGAGCAGTACTTC.